Listed below are T cell receptor beta chains from one sample, sequenced in a study of cytomegalovirus exposure and HLA in healthy donors. Measured with immunoSEQ multiplex PCR; TCRdb has only the in-frame clones, and not every one. The data show roughly 89,000 clones, 80% seen once. The sequenced sample consisted of PBMCs. The receptors originated from a man between 18 and 29 years old in good health and CMV-seronegative. The CDR3 runs from the conserved cysteine through the conserved F or W. The D gene is left open where the match is weak. Size is stated for part of the rows, as once, few or many counts, or as a class when the clone is expanded.

J: TRBJ1-1; size: NA; D: NA; V: TRBV7-9; DNA: TGTTCCAGCAGCCGCCTCAAGCACCTTATGAACACTGAAGCTTTCTTT; CDR3: CSSSRLKHLMNTEAFF
J: TRBJ1-2; size: NA; D: NA; V: TRBV7-3; DNA: TGTGCCAGCAGCGCTGGACAGCCAAGTCTATTTGGCTACACCTTC; CDR3: CASSAGQPSLFGYTF
J: TRBJ1-5; size: once; D: TRBD1; V: TRBV18; DNA: TGTGCCAGCTCACCGGACAGGAATCAGCCCCAGCATTTT; CDR3: CASSPDRNQPQHF
J: TRBJ1-3; size: NA; D: NA; V: TRBV4-2; DNA: TGTGCCAGCAGCCCCACCGTCGGCTCTGGAAACACCATATATTTT; CDR3: CASSPTVGSGNTIYF
J: TRBJ2-5; size: once; D: NA; V: TRBV9; DNA: TGTGCCAGCAGCGTAGTAGGGCTCCGGGGAGAGACCCAGTACTTC; CDR3: CASSVVGLRGETQYF
J: TRBJ2-7; size: NA; D: TRBD1; V: TRBV27; DNA: TGTGCCAGCAGTATGGGACAGGCCTACGAGCAGTACTTC; CDR3: CASSMGQAYEQYF
J: TRBJ1-5; size: once; D: NA; V: TRBV5-1; DNA: TGCGCCAGCAGCTCGAACGGGGATCAGCCCCAGCATTTT; CDR3: CASSSNGDQPQHF
J: TRBJ1-2; size: NA; D: TRBD1; V: TRBV19; DNA: TGTGCCAGTAAAGCATCTCCGACGACAGGGCGCGGCTACACCTTC; CDR3: CASKASPTTGRGYTF
J: TRBJ2-5; size: NA; D: NA; V: TRBV19; DNA: TGTGCCAGTAGTCCCGCAGGTGTCCAAGAGACCCAGTACTTC; CDR3: CASSPAGVQETQYF
J: TRBJ2-7; size: NA; D: TRBD1; V: TRBV4-1; DNA: TGCGCCAGCAGCCAAAGGACAGGCTCCTACGAGCAGTACTTC; CDR3: CASSQRTGSYEQYF
J: TRBJ1-2; size: NA; D: NA; V: TRBV7-8; DNA: TGTGCCAGCAGCTTAGCGCGGGTTCTGAGCAGCGAAGATGGCTACACCTTC; CDR3: CASSLARVLSSEDGYTF
J: TRBJ2-5; size: few; D: TRBD1; V: TRBV15; DNA: TGTGCCACCAGCAGTTTTGATCTTCGGACAGGGGGCTTGGAGACCCAGTACTTC; CDR3: CATSSFDLRTGGLETQYF
J: TRBJ2-1; size: NA; D: TRBD1; V: TRBV2; DNA: TGTGCTTCGGGCCCCCGGGACAGGTACAATGAGCAGTTCTTC; CDR3: CASGPRDRYNEQFF
J: TRBJ2-1; size: NA; D: TRBD1; V: TRBV7-7; DNA: TGTGCCAGCAGCCCAGGGGACAGGGCCGGGTATGAGCAGTTCTTC; CDR3: CASSPGDRAGYEQFF
J: TRBJ1-2; size: few; D: TRBD1; V: TRBV6-5; DNA: TGTGCCAGCACCCGACAGGGGGGGAGACTTGGCTACACCTTC; CDR3: CASTRQGGRLGYTF
J: TRBJ2-4; size: NA; D: TRBD2; V: TRBV6-6; DNA: TGTGCCAGCAGTTACTCCCTGACTAGCGGGGGACACATTCAGTACTTC; CDR3: CASSYSLTSGGHIQYF
J: TRBJ2-2; size: NA; D: TRBD1; V: TRBV7-6; DNA: TGTGCCAGCAGCTTAGCAGGGGGCGAGACCGGGGAGCTGCTTTTT; CDR3: CASSLAGGETGELLF
J: TRBJ1-1; size: NA; D: NA; V: TRBV5-1; DNA: TGCGCCAGCAGCTTGTCTACAGGGTCCACTGAAGCTTTCTTT; CDR3: CASSLSTGSTEAFF
J: TRBJ1-4; size: NA; D: NA; V: TRBV19; DNA: TGTGCCAGTAGTTTGGACAGAAGCGATACTAATGAAAAACTGTTTTTT; CDR3: CASSLDRSDTNEKLFF
J: TRBJ1-2; size: NA; D: TRBD1; V: TRBV19; DNA: TGTGCCAGTAGTAGATCTCGGACAGGGTCTAACTATGGCTACACCTTC; CDR3: CASSRSRTGSNYGYTF
J: TRBJ1-3; size: NA; D: NA; V: TRBV13; DNA: TGTGCCAGCAGCTTAGGGACAGGAGGAAACACCATATATTTT; CDR3: CASSLGTGGNTIYF
J: TRBJ2-1; size: NA; D: NA; V: TRBV5-1; DNA: TGCGCCAGCAGCTTGGGCCGGGAGCCCTCCTACAATGAGCAGTTCTTC; CDR3: CASSLGREPSYNEQFF
J: TRBJ1-5; size: NA; D: NA; V: TRBV19; DNA: TGTGCCAGTAATTATTATTGGGAGCAGCCCCAGCATTTT; CDR3: CASNYYWEQPQHF
J: TRBJ1-4; size: NA; D: NA; V: TRBV4-1; DNA: TGCGCCAGCAGCCAGGACCCACCCCAAACAACAGGGAATAACGAAAAACTGTTTTTT; CDR3: CASSQDPPQTTGNNEKLFF
J: TRBJ1-2; size: NA; D: NA; V: TRBV6-1; DNA: TGTGCCATCCCCTTCCCGACAGCCTACTATGGCTACACCTTC; CDR3: CAIPFPTAYYGYTF
J: TRBJ2-3; size: NA; D: TRBD2; V: TRBV5-4; DNA: TGTGCCAGCAGCTTGGATAGCGGGGGGATAGATACGCAGTATTTT; CDR3: CASSLDSGGIDTQYF
J: TRBJ2-1; size: NA; D: TRBD2; V: TRBV2; DNA: TGTGCCAGCAGACGAACTAGCGGGCCCTACAATGAGCAGTTCTTC; CDR3: CASRRTSGPYNEQFF
J: TRBJ1-6; size: once; D: NA; V: TRBV6-6; DNA: TGTGCCAGCAGACCTTCCCGGGACACTAATTCACCCCTCCACTTT; CDR3: CASRPSRDTNSPLHF
J: TRBJ1-2; size: NA; D: NA; V: TRBV6-5; DNA: TGTGCCAGCAGTTACTCGCCGGGAGACCCCTATGGCTACACCTTC; CDR3: CASSYSPGDPYGYTF
J: TRBJ1-1; size: NA; D: NA; V: TRBV9; DNA: TGTGCCAGCAGCGTCCAAGTTGGAGACACTGAAGCTTTCTTT; CDR3: CASSVQVGDTEAFF
J: TRBJ1-2; size: NA; D: NA; V: TRBV28; DNA: TGTGCCAGCCACCGCACGGGAAGTGGGTATGGCTACACCTTC; CDR3: CASHRTGSGYGYTF
J: TRBJ1-2; size: NA; D: NA; V: TRBV6-1; DNA: TGTGCCAGCAGTGAAGCTGGCCTCGGGGGCTACACCTTC; CDR3: CASSEAGLGGYTF
J: TRBJ1-4; size: NA; D: NA; V: TRBV15; DNA: TGTGCCACCAGCCCTAAAGGCGGTGAAAAACTGTTTTTT; CDR3: CATSPKGGEKLFF
J: TRBJ1-2; size: once; D: NA; V: TRBV5-6; DNA: TGTGCCAGCAGCTTGGTCCCTGGGAGGGGGGGCTATGGCTACACCTTC; CDR3: CASSLVPGRGGYGYTF